The entry that follows covers one T cell receptor (beta chain) sequence. The data belong to a study of regulatory T cells in long-lasting Graves disease. Assembly of TCR beta libraries relied on iRepertoire HTBI primers together with Arm-PCR of CDR3 regions. TCRdb re-analysed the multiplex PCR reads in MiXCR, keeping a single row per CDR3 protein. This repertoire shows about 660,000 distinct CDR3 sequences, about 32% found once; its top ten account for about 42%. As to time point: persistent/refractory GD, antithyroid drugs over 5 years with positive TRAb. Researchers made the TCR library from RNA that was extracted from PBMCs. The CDR3 runs to 14 residues. Per germline, CDR1 SNHLY and CDR2 FYNNEI. V lost 6 bases, J lost 6 bases, and 5 bases stayed unmatched.

The clonotype comes from a female donor with Graves disease. The sample consisted of peripheral blood mononuclear cells (PBMCs), taken when the disease was refractory, from a patient treated with antithyroid drugs. The chain carries TRBV2 and TRBJ2-7; 13 bases are shared with TRBD2. CDR3 loop: CASSQGLAGFEQYF. The CDR3 bases are TGTGCCAGCAGCCAGGGACTAGCGGGATTCGAGCAGTACTTC.